A selection of T cell receptor beta chains follows, all from one sample in a study of blood T cells in healthy people across ages. TCRdb passed the 5' RACE reads through MiXCR, listing each CDR3 protein once. The sample gives over a million distinct CDR3 sequences, approximately 42% of which show up once; roughly 7.7% is in the top ten. The specimen was blood. The origin of the receptors is a woman aged 18-35 years in good health. Both conserved end residues are part of each CDR3. A D gene is named only where the DNA matches it firmly. Where a row states a size, it is once, few, many or the class of an expanded clone; other rows omit it.

TRBJ2-3 | TRBD2 | - | TRBV20-1 | TGCAGTGCTCGTGACCCAGGAGCGGGGCACACAGATACGCAGTATTTT | CSARDPGAGHTDTQYF
TRBJ1-5 | TRBD1 | - | TRBV5-1 | TGCGCCAGCAGCCTCGCCCAGGGGGCTCAGCCCCAGCATTTT | CASSLAQGAQPQHF
TRBJ2-7 | - | once | TRBV10-3 | TGTGCCATCAGACCAACAGGTGCCCCCTACGAGCAGTACTTC | CAIRPTGAPYEQYF
TRBJ2-5 | TRBD2 | - | TRBV11-3 | TGTGCCAGCAGCTTAGATTCGACTAGCGGATACAATGAGCAGTACTTC | CASSLDSTSGYNEQYF
TRBJ2-1 | - | - | TRBV7-3 | TGTGCCAGCAGCTTACGGAGGGCCGTTCAGGGTGAGCAGTTCTTC | CASSLRRAVQGEQFF
TRBJ2-3 | - | few | TRBV5-4 | TGTGCCAGCAGCGCCCAAAATCTCGGGGCGGGAGATACGCAGTATTTT | CASSAQNLGAGDTQYF
TRBJ2-5 | - | - | TRBV6-2/TRBV6-3 | TGTGCCAGCAGTTACTCGAACAGGGCGCAAGAGACCCAGTACTTC | CASSYSNRAQETQYF
TRBJ2-7 | TRBD1 | once | TRBV25-1 | TGTGCCAGCAGGCGACAGGGGTATACCTACGAGCAGTACTTC | CASRRQGYTYEQYF
TRBJ1-2 | - | - | TRBV5-1 | TGCGCCAGCAGCTTCACAGCAAAAAGAGGTGGCTACACCTTC | CASSFTAKRGGYTF
TRBJ1-2 | - | - | TRBV6-6 | TGTGCCAGCAGTGACCAACAGGGCCGCTATGGCTACACCTTC | CASSDQQGRYGYTF
TRBJ2-7 | - | - | TRBV20-1 | TGCAGTGCTAGAGATTTAAGGGGGTCCTACAATGAGCAGTACTTC | CSARDLRGSYNEQYF
TRBJ2-7 | - | many | TRBV3-1 | TGCGCCAGCAGCCAAGGGACCGCTTCCTACGAGCAGTACTTC | CASSQGTASYEQYF
TRBJ1-2 | TRBD1 | few | TRBV5-1 | TGCGCCAGCAGCTTGGTCCCAGAGGGGGCAATCCCTCCCGGCTACACCTTC | CASSLVPEGAIPPGYTF
TRBJ2-3 | - | - | TRBV20-1 | TGCAGTGCTAGGGTGGGGACAAGCCTCAGCACAGATACGCAGTATTTT | CSARVGTSLSTDTQYF
TRBJ2-7 | TRBD2 | - | TRBV20-1 | TGCAGTGCTAGAGATCTGGCGGGAGGGATCAATGAGCAGTACTTC | CSARDLAGGINEQYF
TRBJ2-1 | - | many | TRBV7-9 | TGTGCCAGCAGCTTACTAGGCAGGGACCATCGAGGCCCCTACAATGAGCAGTTCTTC | CASSLLGRDHRGPYNEQFF
TRBJ2-3 | TRBD2 | - | TRBV7-2 | TGTGCCAGCAGCTTAGGGCTAGCGGGAGCCCCAGATACGCAGTATTTT | CASSLGLAGAPDTQYF
TRBJ2-1 | TRBD1 | - | TRBV2 | TGTGCCAGCAGTGAAGCGGGGACAGGGAACGATGAGCAGTTCTTC | CASSEAGTGNDEQFF
TRBJ2-7 | TRBD2 | few | TRBV5-1 | TGCGCCAGCAGCTTGCACCTAGCGGACAATGAGCAGTACTTC | CASSLHLADNEQYF
TRBJ1-5 | - | - | TRBV4-1 | TGCGCCAGCAGCGCCCCAGGGAGGAAGGACAATCAGCCCCAGCATTTT | CASSAPGRKDNQPQHF
TRBJ1-1 | TRBD1 | - | TRBV7-2 | TGTGCCAGCAGCTCCACCTTAGCAGGGGGGGCTTTCTTT | CASSSTLAGGAFF
TRBJ2-7 | TRBD1 | few | TRBV6-1 | TGTGCCAGCAGTGAAGTTCTGGTGGGACAGACCTACGAGCAGTACTTC | CASSEVLVGQTYEQYF
TRBJ1-1 | - | - | TRBV27 | TGTGCCAGCAGTTTAGCGGCGACACGGAGTGAAGCTTTCTTT | CASSLAATRSEAFF
TRBJ1-1 | - | - | TRBV6-1 | TGTGCCAGCAGTGATCAGGGTTTGACTGAAGCTTTCTTT | CASSDQGLTEAFF
TRBJ1-3 | - | - | TRBV4-1 | TGCGCCAGGCCGGGTGTCCCGCGAAACACCATATATTTT | CARPGVPRNTIYF
TRBJ1-3 | - | - | TRBV30 | TGTGCCTGGAGTGAGTACTCTGGAAACACCATATATTTT | CAWSEYSGNTIYF
TRBJ1-1 | TRBD1 | - | TRBV6-2/TRBV6-3 | TGTGCCAGCAGTTACTCGCGGACAGGGGGCGCGAGGGACACTGAAGCTTTCTTT | CASSYSRTGGARDTEAFF
TRBJ2-7 | TRBD2 | - | TRBV25-1 | TGTGCCAGCAGTGACGGGAGGTTACCCTACGAGCAGTACTTC | CASSDGRLPYEQYF
TRBJ1-4 | - | - | TRBV21-1 | TGTGCCAGCAGCATAATCGGGTTGGGGAGCGAAAAACTGTTTTTT | CASSIIGLGSEKLFF
TRBJ2-3 | TRBD1 | - | TRBV6-4 | TGTGCCAGCAGTGACCCGTCCCAGGGGGCGTGTACAGATACGCAGTATTTT | CASSDPSQGACTDTQYF
TRBJ2-3 | TRBD1 | many | TRBV25-1 | TGTGCCAGCAGTGAAAGGGGACAGCTCACAGATACGCAGTATTTT | CASSERGQLTDTQYF
TRBJ2-5 | - | - | TRBV3-1 | TGTGCCAGCAGCCAAGGAAACAAAGGGCGCCCCACGGAGACCCAGTACTTC | CASSQGNKGRPTETQYF
TRBJ1-2 | - | - | TRBV4-1 | TGCGCCAGCAGCCATATGGGTGGTTGGGGCTACACCTTC | CASSHMGGWGYTF
TRBJ1-6 | - | few | TRBV12-3/TRBV12-4 | TGTGCCAGCAGTTATTTATTCAGCTCCTATAATTCACCCCTCCACTTT | CASSYLFSSYNSPLHF
TRBJ1-2 | - | - | TRBV5-8 | TGTGCCACCACAGGCCACACCTTC | CATTGHTF
TRBJ2-1 | TRBD2 | - | TRBV4-1 | TGCGCCAGCAGCGTAAGCCCTTCGACTAGCGGGAGTTCGGATGAGCAGTTCTTC | CASSVSPSTSGSSDEQFF
TRBJ1-5 | - | - | TRBV12-3/TRBV12-4 | TGTGCCAGCAGTTTGGGCCCCTTGGGTCAGCCCCAGCATTTT | CASSLGPLGQPQHF
TRBJ2-7 | TRBD1 | - | TRBV12-3/TRBV12-4 | TGTGCCAGCAGGGTGGGACAGGGGGACTCCTCTAAGTACGAGCAGTACTTC | CASRVGQGDSSKYEQYF
TRBJ1-2 | - | - | TRBV29-1 | TGCAGCGTTGAAGATGTCGGGTTCTCTAACCATGGCTACACCTTC | CSVEDVGFSNHGYTF